This T cell receptor (beta chain) originates from a study of blood T cell repertoires in COVID-19. For the study at large: Nucleic acid was either cDNA or gDNA, and it came from T cells, B-cell-depleted T cells, or PBMCs.

The V end was cut by 6 bases, the J end by 3 bases, with 8 bases between. Per germline, CDR1 MNHEY and CDR2 SMNVEV (reference sequence). The CDR3 loop spans 12 amino acids. Data came from immunoSEQ multiplex PCR; TCRdb stores just in-frame clones and leaves some out. This sample has about 220,000 clones, with more than 65% found just once. The clonotype originates from a woman aged 60-75 years with acute or convalescent COVID-19. Material for sequencing was peripheral blood. The chain couples TRBV27 to TRBJ1-2; maybe TRBD1 (5 bases). For the CDR3, the DNA is TGTGCCAGCAGACAGGCCGACTATGGCTACACCTTC. The encoded protein is CASRQADYGYTF.